Following are 32 T cell receptor beta chains from one sample sequenced in a study of T cells in Graves' hyperthyroidism and ophthalmopathy. Amplification of TCR beta CDR3 regions used RNA as the template. Researchers ran a first-round RT-PCR on the TCR CDR3 using the HTBI primer set. A single record per CDR3 protein comes from TCRdb applying MiXCR to the multiplex PCR reads. This table holds 500,000 or so distinct CDR3 sequences, about 15% found once. Sequenced input: blood. These receptors all come from a woman between 18 and 29 years old with Graves' ophthalmopathy.

This clonotype was seen ten or more times. The chain carries TRBV2 and TRBJ2-4; possible D gene TRBD2, 6 bases. Germline V CDR1 and CDR2: SNHLY, FYNNEI. Between the trimmed V and J ends, which lost 5 bases and 0 bases, there was a span of 17 bases. The CDR3 extends over 17 amino acids. The CDR3 region has the DNA TGTGCCAGCAGTTCCATGGGGGGACGGATAGCCAAAAACATTCAGTACTTC. It is translated as CASSSMGGRIAKNIQYF.

At least ten counts were recorded for this clonotype. The chain is built from TRBV27 and TRBJ2-5, with 11 bases that match TRBD2. The V gene end was trimmed by 4 bases and the J gene end by 1 base; junction bases not matched to a gene: 11. Per the germline V gene, CDR1 is MNHEY and CDR2 is SMNVEV (reference sequence). This CDR3 spans 18 amino acids. CDR3 coding DNA: TGTGCCAGCAGTTCGACGCACCGGACTAGCGGGCTCCAAGAGACCCAGTACTTC. Its protein product is CASSSTHRTSGLQETQYF.

This clonotype was seen only a few times. The junction departs from germline at one end; a sequencing error may be responsible. This chain joins TRBV7-7 and TRBJ2-1; 10 bases align to TRBD2. Germline V lookup: CDR1 SSHAT, CDR2 FNYEAQ (reference sequence). The CDR3 runs to 16 residues. The CDR3 coding sequence is TGTGCTAGCAGCTTAGCCGGGACTAGCGCCCACAATGAGCAGTTCTTC. The encoded protein is CASSLAGTSAHNEQFF.

This clonotype was seen a few times. The rearrangement uses TRBV7-3 and TRBJ2-7; the match to TRBD2 covers 9 bases. Per the germline V gene, CDR1 is SGHTA and CDR2 is FQGTGA. V was pared by 5 bases and J by 5 bases, with 10 bases of the junction left unmatched. This CDR3 is built from 15 residues. The CDR3 loop is CASSLNAGGLHEQYF. The CDR3 DNA is TGTGCCAGCAGCCTAAATGCGGGAGGGCTCCACGAGCAGTACTTC.

The J gene is TRBJ1-2, the V gene TRBV19; D not certain. The CDR3 sequence is 13 residues long. Germline CDR1 LNHDA, CDR2 SQIVND (reference sequence). The germline V and J ends were trimmed by 5 bases and 8 bases, with 15 bases remaining between them. CDR3 region: CASSATSRRGYTF. The CDR3 DNA sequence: TGTGCCAGTAGTGCTACCAGTCGTCGGGGCTACACCTTC.

This clonotype was observed many times. The V gene is TRBV28, the J gene TRBJ1-1; no clear D. Germline V CDR1 and CDR2: MDHEN, SYDVKM. V was pared by 7 bases and J by 0 bases, with 24 bases between. This CDR3 is 18 amino acids long. CDR3 coding DNA: TGTGCCAGCATATTTGCGCAGCGACGATATACCATGAACACTGAAGCTTTCTTT. It codes for CASIFAQRRYTMNTEAFF.

The rearrangement uses TRBV5-1 and TRBJ2-1; 10 bases agree with TRBD1. The CDR3 has 19 amino acids. The J segment lost 3 bases and the V segment lost 4 bases, leaving 16 bases of the junction unmatched. CDR1 and CDR2 (germline): SGHRS, YFSETQ. CDR3: CASSGTGATTGELYNEQFF. DNA of the CDR3: TGCGCCAGCAGCGGGACAGGGGCCACCACCGGGGAGCTCTACAATGAGCAGTTCTTC.

The chain joins TRBV4-3 to TRBJ2-7; D call uncertain. The CDR3 has 10 amino acids. Trimming took 7 bases from V and 1 from J, leaving 2 bases between them. CDR1 LGHNA and CDR2 YSLEER come from the germline V gene. Written as DNA, the CDR3 is TGCGCCAGCACTTCCTACGAGCAGTACTTC. Its protein is CASTSYEQYF.

Ten or more counts support this clonotype. This chain connects TRBV7-9 to TRBJ1-1, with a possible D match to TRBD1 (6 bases). In germline, CDR1 is SEHNR, CDR2 FQNEAQ (reference sequence). The V gene lost 1 base and the J gene lost 4 bases, with 7 bases spanning the gap. The CDR3 is 13 amino acids. In nucleotides, the CDR3 is TGTGCCAGCAGCTTAGTACAGGGCACTGAAGCTTTCTTT. The encoded protein is CASSLVQGTEAFF.

The table lists this clonotype with a few counts. CDR3 in amino acids: CASSPTKIGTGESSPLHF. The CDR3 DNA reads as TGTGCCAGCAGCCCGACAAAAATCGGGACAGGGGAGAGTTCACCCCTCCACTTT. V is TRBV7-9 and J is TRBJ1-6; 10 positions match TRBD1. Germline lookup yields CDR1 SEHNR and CDR2 FQNEAQ (reference sequence). J gave up 9 bases and V 5 bases, and 16 bases lay outside the gene matches. The length of the CDR3 is 18 residues. The full variable domain, rest sourced from reference TRBV7-9 and TRBJ1-6, is DTGVSQNPRHKITKRGQNVTFRCDPISEHNRLYWYRQTLGQGPEFLTYFQNEAQLEKSRLLSDRFSAERPKGSFSTLEIQRTEQGDSAMYLCASSPTKIGTGESSPLHFGNGTRLTVT.

This clonotype has a handful of counts. CDR3 in amino acids: CASSSGEDRRNNEQFF. As DNA, the CDR3 is TGTGCCAGCAGCTCCGGGGAAGACAGGCGAAACAATGAGCAGTTCTTC. The chain combines TRBV7-9 with TRBJ2-1; a weak D match, TRBD1 (6 bases). CDR1 and CDR2 from the germline V gene are SEHNR and FQNEAQ (reference sequence). V was clipped by 4 bases and J by 5 bases, with 18 bases between them. The CDR3 is 16 residues long.

This clonotype was observed at least ten times. The rearrangement links TRBV12-3 or TRBV12-4 to TRBJ1-2; 8 bases are a match to TRBD1. The CDR3 is made up of 15 amino acids. V dropped 4 bases and J dropped 0; count of bases not matched to a gene: 4. Here the CDR3 reads CASSSGTGANYGYTF. The CDR3 region has the DNA TGTGCCAGCAGTTCAGGGACAGGAGCTAACTATGGCTACACCTTC.

This clonotype was counted many times. The CDR3 is CASSTPDRFYNEQFF. The CDR3 DNA is TGTGCCAGCAGCACGCCTGACAGGTTTTACAATGAGCAGTTCTTC. This chain links TRBV11-2 with TRBJ2-1, with D maybe TRBD1 (6 bases). Germline V gene data show CDR1 as SGHAT and CDR2 as FQNNGV. The CDR3 has 15 residues. V was clipped by 5 bases and J by 4 bases, with 15 bases between them. Based on the CDR3 plus reference TRBV11-2 and TRBJ2-1, the full variable domain is EAGVAQSPRYKIIEKRQSVAFWCNPISGHATLYWYQQILGQGPKLLIQFQNNGVVDDSQLPKDRFSAERLKGVDSTLKIQPAKLEDSAVYLCASSTPDRFYNEQFFGPGTRLTVL.

The table lists this clonotype with many counts. The V gene is TRBV30, the J gene TRBJ1-6, with a tentative D call TRBD1 (6 bases). CDR3 length equals 11 residues. Germline-derived CDR1 and CDR2 are GTSNPN and SVGIG (reference sequence). The V end was cut by 4 bases, the J end by 14 bases, with 12 bases between. The CDR3 loop is CAWTGDGALHF. The CDR3 DNA is TGTGCCTGGACAGGGGATGGGGCCCTCCACTTT.

The chain uses TRBV12-3 or TRBV12-4 and TRBJ2-3; the D gene is possibly TRBD1 (5 bases). V lost 8 bases and J lost 4, with 10 bases in between. The CDR3 contains 12 residues. CDR3: CASSGASDTQYF. CDR3 sequence (DNA): TGTGCCAGCTCTGGGGCCTCAGATACGCAGTATTTT.

This chain joins TRBV7-9 and TRBJ2-3, with D possibly matching TRBD1 (6 bases). In germline, CDR1 is SEHNR, CDR2 FQNEAQ (reference sequence). This CDR3 is built from 14 residues. Trimming stripped 5 bases from V and 0 bases from J, with 9 bases between. The CDR3 sequence is CASSQGSSTDTQYF. The CDR3 DNA reads as TGTGCCAGCAGCCAGGGGTCCAGCACAGATACGCAGTATTTT.

Ten or more counts support this clonotype. This chain uses TRBV6-2 or TRBV6-3 with TRBJ1-1, with TRBD1 matching 8 bases. Trimming cost V 7 bases and J 5 bases; bases outside gene matches: 15. This CDR3 is 16 amino acids long. CDR1 MNHEY and CDR2 SVGEGT come from the germline V gene. The CDR3 here is CASIDQGAQARTEAFF. CDR3 in DNA: TGTGCCAGCATTGACCAGGGGGCTCAAGCTAGGACTGAAGCTTTCTTT.

In this sample, this clonotype turned up many times. This sequence joins TRBV28 and TRBJ2-1; 12 bases agree with TRBD1. V lost 6 bases, J lost 7 bases, and 7 bases stayed unmatched. Per germline, CDR1 MDHEN and CDR2 SYDVKM. This CDR3 has 15 residues. The CDR3 DNA is TGTGCCAGCAGCAAACCGGGACAGGGGGCGAATGAGCAGTTCTTC. Translating gives CASSKPGQGANEQFF.

This clonotype came up many times. V and J are TRBV30 and TRBJ1-2, with a possible D match to TRBD1 (6 bases). With 1 base removed from V and 7 bases from J, the gap between germline ends came to 10 bases. CDR3 length: 12 residues. The germline V gene has CDR1 GTSNPN and CDR2 SVGIG (reference sequence). CDR3 coding DNA: TGTGCCTGGAGTGCAGGGGTTGGTGGCTACACCTTC. Protein product: CAWSAGVGGYTF.

Concerning this clonotype itself: This may be a read error, as it is one base from a much larger clone. The CDR3 sequence is CASSSGLAGEDTQYF. CDR3 bases: TGTGCCAGCAGTTCCGGACTAGCGGGAGAAGATACGCAGTATTTT. This chain uses TRBV7-2 with TRBJ2-3; 13 bases map to TRBD2. This CDR3 has 15 amino acids. The trim removed 6 bases at V and 5 bases at J, leaving 5 bases unmatched. Germline V lookup: CDR1 SGHTA, CDR2 FQGNSA. Variable domain in full (rest from reference TRBV7-2 and TRBJ2-3): GAGVSQSPSNKVTEKGKDVELRCDPISGHTALYWYRQSLGQGLEFLIYFQGNSAPDKSGLPSDRFSAERTGGSVSTLTIQRTQQEDSAVYLCASSSGLAGEDTQYFGPGTRLTVL.

This clonotype appeared a few times. The chain uses TRBV6-1 and TRBJ1-5; tentatively, D is TRBD1 (5 bases). In germline, CDR1 is MNHNS, CDR2 SASEGT. The ends were cut back, 8 bases at V and 0 bases at J, with 14 bases in the middle. The CDR3 length is 15 residues. CDR3 nucleotides: TGTGCCAGCCGGCGGACACTCGATAGCAATCAGCCCCAGCATTTT. This encodes CASRRTLDSNQPQHF.

CDR3 sequence (DNA): TGCGCCAGCAGCTGGGGGCCTAGCGGGTACAATGAGCAGTTCTTC. It yields the protein CASSWGPSGYNEQFF. The rearrangement joins TRBV5-1 to TRBJ2-1, with 8 bases lining up with TRBD2. CDR3 length: 15 residues. CDR1 SGHRS and CDR2 YFSETQ come from the germline V gene. V gave up 3 bases and J gave up 4 bases; unmatched junction bases: 6.

In its sample, this clonotype was seen a few times. The chain has TRBV7-9 and TRBJ2-3, with 8 bases matching TRBD2. Losses at the gene ends were 3 bases for V and 3 bases for J; bases not matched to a gene: 8. CDR1 is SEHNR, CDR2 FQNEAQ, per germline (reference sequence). This CDR3 spans 16 amino acids. The CDR3 protein is CASSFGFSGDTDTQYF. The CDR3 coding sequence is TGTGCCAGCAGCTTCGGGTTTAGCGGGGATACAGATACGCAGTATTTT.

The chain carries TRBV27 and TRBJ1-1, with 12 bases that match TRBD1. This CDR3 is built from 17 residues. Trimming removed 5 bases from V and 2 bases from J; junction bases left unmatched: 9. CDR1 MNHEY and CDR2 SMNVEV come from the germline V gene (reference sequence). The CDR3 region is CASSPGTGGFVNTEAFF. CDR3 bases: TGTGCCAGCAGTCCCGGGACAGGGGGCTTTGTAAACACTGAAGCTTTCTTT.

Many counts were recorded for this clonotype. V and J are TRBV6-6 and TRBJ2-3, with D perhaps TRBD1 (5 bases). This CDR3 comprises 15 residues. The ends were cut back, 2 bases at V and 0 bases at J, with 9 bases in the middle. Germline CDR1 and CDR2: MNHNY and SVGAGI (reference sequence). CDR3 sequence reads: CASSYRGYSTDTQYF. Here the CDR3 DNA reads TGTGCCAGCAGTTACAGGGGTTATAGCACAGATACGCAGTATTTT.

The DNA for the CDR3 is TGTGCCAGCAGCGTTAAGCCCAGTGGCACTCCTGAGCAGTTCTTC. Translation gives CASSVKPSGTPEQFF. J is TRBJ2-1 and V is TRBV9; D is unresolved. The germline V gene encodes CDR1 SGDLS and CDR2 YYNGEE. Deletions cut 2 bases from V and 9 bases from J, with 18 bases between. The length of the CDR3 is 15 residues.

The J gene is TRBJ1-2, the V gene TRBV15; D is possibly TRBD1 (6 bases). V was pared by 6 bases and J by 2 bases, with 13 bases between. The V gene's germline CDR1 is LNHNV and CDR2 YYDKDF (reference sequence). The CDR3 contains 14 residues. CDR3 in DNA: TGTGCCACCAGTGAGGGGGGATGGAACTATGGCTACACCTTC. Translating gives CATSEGGWNYGYTF.

CDR3 region: CASTDTGNTEAFF. CDR3 nucleotide sequence: TGTGCCAGCACCGACACGGGGAACACTGAAGCTTTCTTT. The chain couples TRBV27 to TRBJ1-1, with D unclear. The CDR3 extends over 13 amino acids. Deletions cut 7 bases from V and 1 base from J, with 10 bases between. Germline V CDR1 and CDR2: MNHEY, SMNVEV (reference sequence).

Turning to this clonotype: Given a much more abundant clone one base away, this may be a read error. The chain links TRBV20-1 to TRBJ2-1; 11 bases fit TRBD2. The CDR3 has 14 amino acids. Losses at the gene ends were 8 bases for V and 6 bases for J; bases not matched to a gene: 9. In germline, CDR1 is DFQATT, CDR2 SNEGSKA (reference sequence). CDR3 amino acids: CSTLTSGGLNEQFF. The CDR3 coding sequence is TGCAGTACTCTAACTAGCGGGGGTCTCAATGAGCAGTTCTTC.

About this clonotype itself: A much more abundant neighbour one base away suggests this may be a read error. As the CDR3 is not closed by the conserved phenylalanine or tryptophan, this likely results from a read error. V usage is TRBV11-2 and J usage is TRBJ2-1; D possibly corresponds to TRBD2 (6 bases). Germline V lookup: CDR1 SGHAT, CDR2 FQNNGV. This CDR3 comprises 17 residues. V was pared by 5 bases and J by 4 bases, with 21 bases between. Here the CDR3 reads CASSDPLLAGAYNEQFL. For the CDR3, the DNA is TGTGCCAGCAGCGACCCGCTACTAGCCGGGGCTTACAATGAGCAGTTCCTC.

This sequence joins TRBV27 and TRBJ2-5; maybe TRBD2 (7 bases). CDR1 is MNHEY and CDR2 is SMNVEV in the germline V gene (reference sequence). This CDR3 is built from 16 residues. The V and J ends lost 0 bases and 2 bases respectively, with 13 bases between them. CDR3 in amino acids: CASSLSSGGQQETQYF. The CDR3 bases are TGTGCCAGCAGTTTATCTTCGGGGGGACAACAAGAGACCCAGTACTTC.

This clonotype was observed at least ten times. This chain joins TRBV3-1 and TRBJ2-1; TRBD2 is a possible D gene (6 bases). Trimming removed 6 bases from V and 3 bases from J, with 15 bases in between. Germline CDR1 reads LGHDT; CDR2 reads YNNKEL (reference sequence). The CDR3 runs 15 residues. The CDR3 region has the DNA TGTGCCAGCAGACCAGGAGGGGAGCTCTACAATGAGCAGTTCTTC. Translated, it gives CASRPGGELYNEQFF.